This T cell receptor beta chain was obtained from a study of early T cells in non-severe SARS-CoV-2 infection. Study summary: Bulk RNA taken from unsorted whole blood was sequenced, leaving chains unpaired.

This clonotype has a count of ten or more. Its matching antigen is unknown. The CDR3 is made up of 14 amino acids. J lost 0 bases, V lost 4 bases, and 2 bases had no gene match. The germline CDR1 and CDR2 sequences are SGHDT and YYEEEE. Individually, cDNA molecules had unique molecular identifiers attached to them. A single record per CDR3 protein comes from TCRdb applying MiXCR to the 5' RACE reads. The table has tens of thousands of distinct CDR3 sequences, about 9% seen once. Overall study results and limits: Reliance on VDJdb matching favored anti-spike CD8 responses; private and CD4 specificities were missed.

The V and J genes are TRBV5-6 and TRBJ2-5, with 8 nucleotides matching TRBD2. The clonotype was recovered from an adult who was a healthcare worker with PCR-confirmed SARS-CoV-2 infection or an uninfected control (not recorded which). The sequencing sample was made of whole blood. The CDR3, as DNA: TGTGCCAGCAGCCTGGGACTAGACCAAGAGACCCAGTACTTC. This gives the protein CASSLGLDQETQYF.